The 18 T cell receptor beta chains reported below all come from one sample, sequenced in a study of cytomegalovirus exposure and HLA in healthy donors. The PCR was carried out with 60 Vbeta primers and 13 Jbeta primers. TCRdb keeps only in-frame clones here, not all; method: immunoSEQ multiplex PCR. The table records some 120,000 clones, around 81% of them present only once. The sequenced sample was PBMCs. The receptor set was obtained from a woman aged 25 to 39 in good health and CMV-seronegative.

V and J are TRBV5-1 and TRBJ2-5; 11 bases map to TRBD2. V lost 7 bases, J lost 0 bases, and 5 bases stayed unmatched. This CDR3 has 15 amino acids. In germline, CDR1 is SGHRS, CDR2 YFSETQ. CDR3 in DNA: TGCGCCAGCTGGGGGACTAGCGGAGACCAAGAGACCCAGTACTTC. Protein: CASWGTSGDQETQYF.

This chain uses TRBV15 with TRBJ2-3, with 8 bases that match TRBD1. The CDR3 covers 14 residues. With 8 bases clipped from V and 0 bases from J, the junction kept 4 bases outside the gene matches. Germline CDR1 LNHNV, CDR2 YYDKDF (reference sequence). The CDR3 bases are TGTGCCACCGTACAGGGGGTTAGCACAGATACGCAGTATTTT. This codes for CATVQGVSTDTQYF.

V usage is TRBV5-4 and J usage is TRBJ2-7; 8 nucleotides align to TRBD2. Germline CDR1 reads SGHNT; CDR2 reads YYREEE (reference sequence). The CDR3 has 14 residues. Trimming cost V 2 bases and J 6 bases; bases outside gene matches: 7. Here the CDR3 reads CASSFWGLVGEQYF. The CDR3 nucleotides read TGTGCCAGCAGCTTTTGGGGACTAGTAGGCGAGCAGTACTTC.

The table lists this clone with a count of one. V usage is TRBV6-1 and J usage is TRBJ1-1, with 7 bases that match TRBD1. The CDR3 consists of 15 residues. Per germline, CDR1 MNHNS and CDR2 SASEGT. Unmatched junction bases numbered 11, after V lost 5 bases and J lost 5 bases. CDR3 sequence reads: CASSRQGNLRTEAFF. The CDR3 DNA reads as TGTGCCAGCAGTCGACAGGGAAACCTGCGTACTGAAGCTTTCTTT.

The gene calls are TRBV5-1 and TRBJ2-7; TRBD2 aligns across 8 bases. This CDR3 contains 16 residues. CDR1 is SGHRS and CDR2 is YFSETQ in the germline V gene. J gave up 1 base and V 0 bases, and 6 bases lay outside the gene matches. The CDR3 reads CASSLAGGGQSYEQYF. The DNA of the CDR3 is TGCGCCAGCAGCTTGGCGGGCGGGGGGCAGTCCTACGAGCAGTACTTC.

The chain couples TRBV19 to TRBJ1-1; a possible D gene is TRBD1 (6 bases). This CDR3 has 15 amino acids. Deletions cut 5 bases from V and 1 base from J, with 14 bases between. Germline V gene data show CDR1 as LNHDA and CDR2 as SQIVND (reference sequence). DNA for the CDR3: TGTGCCAGTAGTCCGGATCAGGGGCGGAACACTGAAGCTTTCTTT. As protein: CASSPDQGRNTEAFF.

This clone was found once. The V and J genes are TRBV7-6 and TRBJ2-1; the match to TRBD1 covers 7 bases. In germline, CDR1 is SGHVS, CDR2 FNYEAQ. This CDR3 spans 15 amino acids. V gave up 4 bases and J gave up 2 bases; unmatched junction bases: 5. Here the CDR3 reads CASSSGQAPYNEQFF. The CDR3, as DNA: TGTGCCAGCAGCTCAGGACAGGCCCCCTACAATGAGCAGTTCTTC.

The J gene is TRBJ2-1, the V gene TRBV7-2, with 10 bases lining up with TRBD2. V was clipped by 1 base and J by 5 bases; unmatched bases: 5. Per germline, CDR1 SGHTA and CDR2 FQGNSA. The CDR3 is 16 amino acids. This CDR3 is CASSLGLAGYNNEQFF. In DNA form, the CDR3 reads TGTGCCAGCAGCTTAGGACTAGCGGGTTACAACAATGAGCAGTTCTTC.

J is TRBJ1-2 and V is TRBV2, with TRBD1 as a possible D gene (5 bases). Germline V CDR1 and CDR2: SNHLY, FYNNEI. The germline V and J ends were trimmed by 8 bases and 0 bases, with 13 bases remaining between them. The CDR3 length is 14 residues. DNA for the CDR3: TGTGCCAGCGCTATGGCAGGGACTAACTATGGCTACACCTTC. It specifies CASAMAGTNYGYTF.

Remarks on this clone: The junction differs from germline at one of its ends, possibly a read error. The rearrangement links TRBV7-9 to TRBJ1-1; TRBD1 aligns across 11 bases. The CDR3 spans 16 residues. Germline V lookup: CDR1 SEHNR, CDR2 FQNEAQ (reference sequence). CDR3 residues: CSSSHWDRGFGTEAFF. CDR3 nucleotides: TGTTCCAGCAGTCATTGGGACAGGGGGTTTGGTACTGAAGCTTTCTTT.

V and J are TRBV7-9 and TRBJ1-4; a possible D gene is TRBD1 (6 bases). CDR3 size: 13 residues. V gave up 5 bases and J gave up 2 bases, with 6 bases separating them. CDR1 SEHNR and CDR2 FQNEAQ come from the germline V gene (reference sequence). The CDR3 region has the DNA TGTGCCAGCAGCAGGGGGACTAATGAAAAACTGTTTTTT. Its translation is CASSRGTNEKLFF. The full variable domain, in which reference TRBV7-9 and TRBJ1-4 provide the parts outside the CDR3, is DTGVSQNPRHKITKRGQNVTFRCDPISEHNRLYWYRQTLGQGPEFLTYFQNEAQLEKSRLLSDRFSAERPKGSFSTLEIQRTEQGDSAMYLCASSRGTNEKLFFGSGTQLSVL.

The chain employs TRBV7-2 and TRBJ2-1; possible D gene TRBD2, 5 bases. In germline, CDR1 is SGHTA, CDR2 FQGNSA. With 10 bases removed from V and 6 bases from J, the gap between germline ends came to 16 bases. This CDR3 is 13 amino acids long. The CDR3 nucleotides are TGTGCCAACGGTCCATTCGCGGGCAATGAGCAGTTCTTC. It translates to CANGPFAGNEQFF. Supplemented by reference TRBV7-2 and TRBJ2-1, the full variable domain reads GAGVSQSPSNKVTEKGKDVELRCDPISGHTALYWYRQSLGQGLEFLIYFQGNSAPDKSGLPSDRFSAERTGGSVSTLTIQRTQQEDSAVYLCANGPFAGNEQFFGPGTRLTVL.

The gene calls are TRBV18 and TRBJ2-2; 9 bases align to TRBD2. The germline gives CDR1 KGHSH, CDR2 LQKENI. The CDR3 has 14 amino acids. The V and J ends lost 4 bases and 3 bases, in that order; junction bases with no gene match: 0. CDR3 DNA: TGTGCCAGCTCACTAGCGGGAGACACCGGGGAGCTGTTTTTT. Amino acid sequence: CASSLAGDTGELFF. Complete variable domain (other parts from reference TRBV18 and TRBJ2-2): NAGVMQNPRHLVRRRGQEARLRCSPMKGHSHVYWYRQLPEEGLKFMVYLQKENIIDESGMPKERFSAEFPKEGPSILRIQQVVRGDSAAYFCASSLAGDTGELFFGEGSRLTVL.

This clone was counted between two and nine times. The chain joins TRBV18 to TRBJ1-5; 9 nucleotides line up with TRBD1. This CDR3 comprises 17 residues. CDR1 and CDR2 (germline): KGHSH, LQKENI. The trim removed 0 bases at V and 3 bases at J, leaving 6 bases unmatched. In DNA, the CDR3 is TGTGCCAGCTCACCACCGCCACAGGGGGCCGACAATCAGCCCCAGCATTTT. This encodes CASSPPPQGADNQPQHF.

The chain employs TRBV18 and TRBJ2-1; weak D call: TRBD2 (5 bases). CDR1 and CDR2 from the germline V gene are KGHSH and LQKENI. V was pared by 6 bases and J by 7 bases, with 10 bases between. The CDR3 runs to 12 residues. The DNA for the CDR3 is TGTGCCAGCTCCAGCCGAGGGAATGAGCAGTTCTTC. Its protein is CASSSRGNEQFF. Complete variable domain (other parts from reference TRBV18 and TRBJ2-1): NAGVMQNPRHLVRRRGQEARLRCSPMKGHSHVYWYRQLPEEGLKFMVYLQKENIIDESGMPKERFSAEFPKEGPSILRIQQVVRGDSAAYFCASSSRGNEQFFGPGTRLTVL.

This chain links TRBV28 with TRBJ2-5; TRBD2 matches at 13 bases. The CDR3 runs to 19 residues. Germline loops: CDR1 MDHEN, CDR2 SYDVKM. With 5 bases clipped from V and 5 bases from J, the junction kept 17 bases outside the gene matches. The CDR3 sequence: CASSTGLAGDSFSGETQYF. The CDR3 DNA follows: TGTGCCAGCAGTACCGGACTAGCGGGAGATAGTTTCAGTGGGGAGACCCAGTACTTC.

The chain recombines TRBV19 with TRBJ2-7; 10 bases map to TRBD2. The germline V gene has CDR1 LNHDA and CDR2 SQIVND (reference sequence). The junction had 11 bases not matched to a gene; V was cut back by 5 bases and J by 4 bases. CDR3 length: 16 residues. In DNA, the CDR3 is TGTGCCAGTAGTCCTCTTTCGGGAGCGGGAGGGTACGAGCAGTACTTC. This gives the protein CASSPLSGAGGYEQYF.

This clone was detected once. The rearrangement uses TRBV4-1 and TRBJ2-4; TRBD2 matches 7 bases. The CDR3 loop spans 16 amino acids. The V gene end was trimmed by 1 base and the J gene end by 4 bases; junction bases not matched to a gene: 7. The germline V gene has CDR1 MGHRA and CDR2 YSYEKL. CDR3 sequence reads: CASSQGGGYQKNIQYF. The CDR3 DNA follows: TGCGCCAGCAGCCAAGGGGGGGGTTATCAGAAAAACATTCAGTACTTC.